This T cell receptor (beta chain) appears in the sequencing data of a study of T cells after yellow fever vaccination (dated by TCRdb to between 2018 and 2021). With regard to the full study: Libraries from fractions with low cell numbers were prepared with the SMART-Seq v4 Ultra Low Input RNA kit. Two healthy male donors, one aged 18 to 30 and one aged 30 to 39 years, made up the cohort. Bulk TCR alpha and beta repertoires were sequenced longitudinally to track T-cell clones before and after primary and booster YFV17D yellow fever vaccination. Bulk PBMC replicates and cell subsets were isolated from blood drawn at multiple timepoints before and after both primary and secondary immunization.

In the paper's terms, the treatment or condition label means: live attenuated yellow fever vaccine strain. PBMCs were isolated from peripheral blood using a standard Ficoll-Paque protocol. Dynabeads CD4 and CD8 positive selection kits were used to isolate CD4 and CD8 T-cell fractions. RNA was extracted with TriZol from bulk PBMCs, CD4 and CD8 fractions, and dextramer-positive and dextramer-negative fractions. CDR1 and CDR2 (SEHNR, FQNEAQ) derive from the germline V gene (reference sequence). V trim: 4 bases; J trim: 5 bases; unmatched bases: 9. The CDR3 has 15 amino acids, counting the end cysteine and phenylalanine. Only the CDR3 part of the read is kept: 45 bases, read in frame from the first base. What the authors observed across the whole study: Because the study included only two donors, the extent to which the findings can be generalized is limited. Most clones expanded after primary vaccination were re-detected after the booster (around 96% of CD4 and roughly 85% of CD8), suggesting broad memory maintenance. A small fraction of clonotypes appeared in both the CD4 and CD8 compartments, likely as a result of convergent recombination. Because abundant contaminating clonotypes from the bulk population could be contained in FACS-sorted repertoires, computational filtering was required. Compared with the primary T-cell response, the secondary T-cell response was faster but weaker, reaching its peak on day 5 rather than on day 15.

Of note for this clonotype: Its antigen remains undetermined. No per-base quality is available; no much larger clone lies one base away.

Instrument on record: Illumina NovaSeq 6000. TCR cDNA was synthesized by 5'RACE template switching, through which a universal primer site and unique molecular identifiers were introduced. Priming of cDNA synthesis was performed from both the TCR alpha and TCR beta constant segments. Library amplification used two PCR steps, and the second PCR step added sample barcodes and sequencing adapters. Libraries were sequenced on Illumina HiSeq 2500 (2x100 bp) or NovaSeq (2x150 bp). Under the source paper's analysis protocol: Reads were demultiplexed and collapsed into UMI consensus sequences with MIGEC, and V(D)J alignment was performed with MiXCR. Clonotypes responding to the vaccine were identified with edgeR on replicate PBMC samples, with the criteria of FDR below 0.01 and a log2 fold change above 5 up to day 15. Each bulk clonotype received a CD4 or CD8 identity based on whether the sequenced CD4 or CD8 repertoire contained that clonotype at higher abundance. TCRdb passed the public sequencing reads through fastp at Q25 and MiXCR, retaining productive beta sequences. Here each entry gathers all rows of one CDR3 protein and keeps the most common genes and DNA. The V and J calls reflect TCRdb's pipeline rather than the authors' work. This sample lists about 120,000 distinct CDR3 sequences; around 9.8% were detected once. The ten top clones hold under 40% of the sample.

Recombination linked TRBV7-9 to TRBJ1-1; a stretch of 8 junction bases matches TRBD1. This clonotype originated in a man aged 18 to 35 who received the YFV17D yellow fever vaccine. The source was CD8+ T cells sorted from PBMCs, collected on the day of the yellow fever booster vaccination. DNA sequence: TGTGCCAGCAGCTCAGTGAGGACAGGGCGGACTGAAGCTTTCTTT. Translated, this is CASSSVRTGRTEAFF. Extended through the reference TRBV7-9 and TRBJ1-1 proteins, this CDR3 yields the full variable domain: DTGVSQNPRHKITKRGQNVTFRCDPISEHNRLYWYRQTLGQGPEFLTYFQNEAQLEKSRLLSDRFSAERPKGSFSTLEIQRTEQGDSAMYLCASSSVRTGRTEAFFGQGTRLTVV.